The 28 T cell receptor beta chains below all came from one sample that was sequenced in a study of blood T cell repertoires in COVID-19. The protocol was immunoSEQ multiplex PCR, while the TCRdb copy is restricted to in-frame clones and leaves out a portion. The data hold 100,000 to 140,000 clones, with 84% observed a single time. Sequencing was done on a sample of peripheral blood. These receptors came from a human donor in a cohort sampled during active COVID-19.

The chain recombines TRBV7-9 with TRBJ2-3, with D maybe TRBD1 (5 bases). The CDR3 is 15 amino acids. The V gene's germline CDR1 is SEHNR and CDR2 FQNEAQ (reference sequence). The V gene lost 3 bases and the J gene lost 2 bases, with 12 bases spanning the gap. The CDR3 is CASSFDRLLTDTQYF. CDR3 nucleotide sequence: TGTGCCAGCAGCTTTGACAGACTTCTCACAGATACGCAGTATTTT.

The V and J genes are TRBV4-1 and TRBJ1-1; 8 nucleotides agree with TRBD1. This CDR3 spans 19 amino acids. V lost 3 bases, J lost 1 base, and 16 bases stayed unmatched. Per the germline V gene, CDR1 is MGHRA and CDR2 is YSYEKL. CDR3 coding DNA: TGCGCCAGCAGCCACCCGGGACAGGATCATATGGGACGGAACACTGAAGCTTTCTTT. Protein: CASSHPGQDHMGRNTEAFF.

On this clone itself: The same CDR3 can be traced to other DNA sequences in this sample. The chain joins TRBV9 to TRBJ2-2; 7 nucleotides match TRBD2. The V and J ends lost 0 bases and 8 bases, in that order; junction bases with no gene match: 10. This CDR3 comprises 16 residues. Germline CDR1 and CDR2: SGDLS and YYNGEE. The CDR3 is CASSVASGGRAGELFF. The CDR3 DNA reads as TGTGCCAGCAGCGTAGCGTCCGGGGGGAGGGCAGGGGAGCTGTTTTTT.

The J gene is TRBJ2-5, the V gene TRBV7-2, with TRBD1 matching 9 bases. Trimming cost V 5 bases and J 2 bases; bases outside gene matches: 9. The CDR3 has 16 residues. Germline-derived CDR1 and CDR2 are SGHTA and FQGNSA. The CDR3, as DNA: TGTGCCAGCAGCCTTCAGGGACAGGGAGTACAAGAGACCCAGTACTTC. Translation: CASSLQGQGVQETQYF.

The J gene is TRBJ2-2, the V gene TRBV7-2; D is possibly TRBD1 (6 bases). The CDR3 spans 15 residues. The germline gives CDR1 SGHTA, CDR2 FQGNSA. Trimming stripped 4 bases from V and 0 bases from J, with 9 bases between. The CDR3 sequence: CASSWGLTNTGELFF. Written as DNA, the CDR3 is TGTGCCAGCAGCTGGGGGCTTACGAACACCGGGGAGCTGTTTTTT.

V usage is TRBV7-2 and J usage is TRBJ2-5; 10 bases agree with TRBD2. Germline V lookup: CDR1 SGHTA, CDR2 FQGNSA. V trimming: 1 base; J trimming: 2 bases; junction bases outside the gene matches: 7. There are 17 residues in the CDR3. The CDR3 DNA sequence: TGTGCCAGCAGCTTAGGTCCTAGCGGGGGCGGGCAAGAGACCCAGTACTTC. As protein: CASSLGPSGGGQETQYF.

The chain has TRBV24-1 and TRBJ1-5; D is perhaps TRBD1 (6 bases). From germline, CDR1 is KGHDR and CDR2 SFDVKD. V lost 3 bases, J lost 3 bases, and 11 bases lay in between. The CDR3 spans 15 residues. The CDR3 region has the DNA TGTGCCACCAGTGATAAGGACAGCTTCAATCAGCCCCAGCATTTT. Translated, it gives CATSDKDSFNQPQHF.

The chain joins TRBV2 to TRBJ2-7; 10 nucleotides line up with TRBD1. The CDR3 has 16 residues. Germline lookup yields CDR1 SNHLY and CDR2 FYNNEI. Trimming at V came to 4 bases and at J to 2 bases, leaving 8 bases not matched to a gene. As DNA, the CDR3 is TGTGCCAGCAGTGCAAGAAGGGACAGGGGCACCTACGAGCAGTACTTC. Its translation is CASSARRDRGTYEQYF.

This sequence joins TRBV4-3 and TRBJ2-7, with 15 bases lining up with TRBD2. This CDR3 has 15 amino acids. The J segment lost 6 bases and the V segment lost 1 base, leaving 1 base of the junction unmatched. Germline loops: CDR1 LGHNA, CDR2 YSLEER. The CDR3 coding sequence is TGCGCCAGCAGCCAAGGGACTAGCGGGAGGGGCGAGCAGTACTTC. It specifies CASSQGTSGRGEQYF.

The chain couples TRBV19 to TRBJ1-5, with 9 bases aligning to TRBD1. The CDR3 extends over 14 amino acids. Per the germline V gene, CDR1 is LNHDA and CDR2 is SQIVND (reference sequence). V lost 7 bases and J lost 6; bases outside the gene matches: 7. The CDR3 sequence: CASTKQGASQPQHF. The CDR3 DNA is TGTGCCAGTACCAAACAGGGGGCAAGTCAGCCCCAGCATTTT.

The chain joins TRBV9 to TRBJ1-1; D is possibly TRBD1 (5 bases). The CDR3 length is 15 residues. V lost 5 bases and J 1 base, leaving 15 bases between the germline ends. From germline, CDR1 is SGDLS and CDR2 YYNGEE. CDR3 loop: CASSPGGHGNTEAFF. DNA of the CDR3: TGTGCCAGCAGTCCGGGGGGTCATGGGAACACTGAAGCTTTCTTT.

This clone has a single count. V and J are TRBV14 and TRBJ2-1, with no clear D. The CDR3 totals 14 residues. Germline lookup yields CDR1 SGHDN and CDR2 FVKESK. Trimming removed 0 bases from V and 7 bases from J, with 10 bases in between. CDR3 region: CASSQEPRWNEQFF. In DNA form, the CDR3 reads TGTGCCAGCAGCCAAGAGCCTAGATGGAATGAGCAGTTCTTC. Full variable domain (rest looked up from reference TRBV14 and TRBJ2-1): EAGVTQFPSHSVIEKGQTVTLRCDPISGHDNLYWYRRVMGKEIKFLLHFVKESKQDESGMPNNRFLAERTGGTYSTLKVQPAELEDSGVYFCASSQEPRWNEQFFGPGTRLTVL.

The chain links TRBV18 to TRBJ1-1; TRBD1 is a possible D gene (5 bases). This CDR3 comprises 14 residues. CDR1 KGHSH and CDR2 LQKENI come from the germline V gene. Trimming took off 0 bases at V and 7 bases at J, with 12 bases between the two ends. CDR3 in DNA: TGTGCCAGCTCACCACCTGGGGGGAGGGTTGAAGCTTTCTTT. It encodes CASSPPGGRVEAFF. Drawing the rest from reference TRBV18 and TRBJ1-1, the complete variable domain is NAGVMQNPRHLVRRRGQEARLRCSPMKGHSHVYWYRQLPEEGLKFMVYLQKENIIDESGMPKERFSAEFPKEGPSILRIQQVVRGDSAAYFCASSPPGGRVEAFFGQGTRLTVV.

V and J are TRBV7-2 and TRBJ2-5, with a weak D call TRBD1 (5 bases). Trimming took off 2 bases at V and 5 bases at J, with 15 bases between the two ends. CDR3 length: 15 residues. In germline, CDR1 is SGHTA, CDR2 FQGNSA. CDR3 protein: CASSLFPGPFETQYF. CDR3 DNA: TGTGCCAGCAGCTTATTTCCAGGGCCGTTTGAGACCCAGTACTTC.

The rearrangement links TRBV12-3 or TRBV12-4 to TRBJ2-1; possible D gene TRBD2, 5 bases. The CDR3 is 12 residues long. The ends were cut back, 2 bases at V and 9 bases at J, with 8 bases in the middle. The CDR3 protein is CASSLWRSEQFF. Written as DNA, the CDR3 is TGTGCCAGCAGTTTATGGAGGTCTGAGCAGTTCTTC.

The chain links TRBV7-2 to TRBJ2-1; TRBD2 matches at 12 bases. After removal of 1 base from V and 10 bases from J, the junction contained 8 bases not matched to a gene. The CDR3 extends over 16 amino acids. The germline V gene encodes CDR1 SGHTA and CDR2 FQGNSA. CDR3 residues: CASSLDSLAGGDEQFF. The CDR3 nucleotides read TGTGCCAGCAGCTTAGATTCCCTAGCGGGAGGGGACGAGCAGTTCTTC.

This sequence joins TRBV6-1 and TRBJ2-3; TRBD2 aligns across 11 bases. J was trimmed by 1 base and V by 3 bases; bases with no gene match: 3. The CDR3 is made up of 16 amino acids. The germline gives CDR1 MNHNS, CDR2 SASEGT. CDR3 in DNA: TGTGCCAGCAGTGAGAATAGCGGGGGGGGCACAGATACGCAGTATTTT. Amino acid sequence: CASSENSGGGTDTQYF.

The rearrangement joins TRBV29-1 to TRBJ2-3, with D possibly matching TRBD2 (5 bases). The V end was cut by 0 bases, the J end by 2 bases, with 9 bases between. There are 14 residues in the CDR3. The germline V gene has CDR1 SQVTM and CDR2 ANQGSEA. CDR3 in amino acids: CSVEDGILTDTQYF. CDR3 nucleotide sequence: TGCAGCGTTGAAGACGGGATTCTCACAGATACGCAGTATTTT.

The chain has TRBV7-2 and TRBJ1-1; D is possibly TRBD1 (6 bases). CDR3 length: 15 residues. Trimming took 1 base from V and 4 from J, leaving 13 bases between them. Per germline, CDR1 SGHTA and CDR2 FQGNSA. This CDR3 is CASSLETIRGTEAFF. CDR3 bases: TGTGCCAGCAGCTTAGAAACTATCAGGGGCACTGAAGCTTTCTTT.

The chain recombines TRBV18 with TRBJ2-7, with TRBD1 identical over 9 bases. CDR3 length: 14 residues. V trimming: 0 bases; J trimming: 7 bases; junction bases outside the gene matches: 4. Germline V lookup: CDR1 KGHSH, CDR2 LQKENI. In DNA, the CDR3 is TGTGCCAGCTCACCACCACAGGGGGCCCGGGAGCAGTACTTC. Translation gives CASSPPQGAREQYF.

In nucleotides, the CDR3 is TGTGCCAGCAGCCGAGTAGCGGGAGTCAGCGAGCAGTACTTC. Translating gives CASSRVAGVSEQYF. This chain uses TRBV3-1 (or the pseudogene TRBV3-2) with TRBJ2-7; TRBD2 agrees at 9 bases. V was clipped by 4 bases and J by 6 bases; unmatched bases: 7. CDR3 length: 14 residues. Germline CDR1 is LGHDT and CDR2 is YNNKEL (reference sequence).

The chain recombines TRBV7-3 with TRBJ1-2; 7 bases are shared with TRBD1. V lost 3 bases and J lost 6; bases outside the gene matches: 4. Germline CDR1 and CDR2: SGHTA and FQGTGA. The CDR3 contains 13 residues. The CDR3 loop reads CASSFSGTDGYTF. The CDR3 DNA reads TGTGCCAGCAGCTTTTCCGGGACAGATGGCTACACCTTC.

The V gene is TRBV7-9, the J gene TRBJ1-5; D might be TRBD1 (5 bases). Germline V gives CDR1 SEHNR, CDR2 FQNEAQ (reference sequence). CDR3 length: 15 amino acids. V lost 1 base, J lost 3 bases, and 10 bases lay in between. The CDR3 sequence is CASSLVSGNNQPQHF. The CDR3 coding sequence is TGTGCCAGCAGCTTAGTATCAGGGAACAATCAGCCCCAGCATTTT.

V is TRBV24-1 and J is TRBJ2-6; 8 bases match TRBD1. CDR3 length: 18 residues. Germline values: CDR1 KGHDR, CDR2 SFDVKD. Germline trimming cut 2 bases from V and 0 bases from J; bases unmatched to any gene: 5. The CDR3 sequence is CATSDSQDRDSGANVLTF. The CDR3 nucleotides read TGTGCCACCAGTGATTCCCAGGACAGGGACTCTGGGGCCAACGTCCTGACTTTC.

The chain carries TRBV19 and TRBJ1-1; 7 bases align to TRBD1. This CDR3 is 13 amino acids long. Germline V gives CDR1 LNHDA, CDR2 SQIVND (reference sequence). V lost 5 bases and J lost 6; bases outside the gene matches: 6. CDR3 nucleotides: TGTGCCAGTAGTTGGGCAGGGGGGCCTGAAGCTTTCTTT. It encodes CASSWAGGPEAFF.

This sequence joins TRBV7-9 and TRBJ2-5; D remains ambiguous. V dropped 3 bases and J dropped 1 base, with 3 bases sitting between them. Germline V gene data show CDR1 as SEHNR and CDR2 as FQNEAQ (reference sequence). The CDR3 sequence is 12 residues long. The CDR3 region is CASSFIQETQYF. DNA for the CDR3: TGTGCCAGCAGCTTCATCCAAGAGACCCAGTACTTC.

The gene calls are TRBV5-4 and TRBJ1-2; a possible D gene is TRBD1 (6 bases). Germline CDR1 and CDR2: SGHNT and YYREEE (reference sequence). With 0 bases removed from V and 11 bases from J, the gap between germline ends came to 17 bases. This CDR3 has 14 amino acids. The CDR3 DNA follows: TGTGCCAGCAGCTTGGTCGCAGGGGAACAGGTTTACACCTTC. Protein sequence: CASSLVAGEQVYTF.

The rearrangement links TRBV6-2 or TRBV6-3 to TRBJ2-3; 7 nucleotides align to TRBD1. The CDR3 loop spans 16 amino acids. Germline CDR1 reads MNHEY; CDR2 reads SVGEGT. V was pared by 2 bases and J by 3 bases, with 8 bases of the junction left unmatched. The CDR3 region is CASSYTARQGTDTQYF. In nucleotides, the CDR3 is TGTGCCAGCAGTTACACCGCCAGACAGGGAACAGATACGCAGTATTTT.